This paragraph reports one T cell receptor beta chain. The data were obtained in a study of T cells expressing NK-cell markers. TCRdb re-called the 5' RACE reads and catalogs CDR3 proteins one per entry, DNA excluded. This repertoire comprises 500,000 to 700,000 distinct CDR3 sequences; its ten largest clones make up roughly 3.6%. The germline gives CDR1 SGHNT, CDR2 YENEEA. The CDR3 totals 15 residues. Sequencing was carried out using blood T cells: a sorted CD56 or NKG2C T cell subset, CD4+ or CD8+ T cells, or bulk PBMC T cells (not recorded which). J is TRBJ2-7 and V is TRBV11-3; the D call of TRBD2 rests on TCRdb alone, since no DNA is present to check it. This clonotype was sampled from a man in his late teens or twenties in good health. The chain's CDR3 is CASSLGPAAQNEQYF.